This passage covers 30 T cell receptor beta chains from one sample sequenced in a study of T cell responses to AZD1222 COVID-19 vaccine. Generated by immunoSEQ multiplex PCR, the TCRdb table keeps only in-frame clones and is missing some. The data show roughly 97,000 clones, with about 87% seen just once and more than 8% held by the top ten. The sample consisted of peripheral blood, taken on day 0 of AZD1222 vaccination. These receptors all come from an adult in good health.

The chain employs TRBV24-1 and TRBJ1-2, with D possibly TRBD1 on 6 matching bases. This CDR3 has 14 amino acids. The V end lost 4 bases, the J end lost 8 bases, and 16 bases lay between the germline ends. CDR1 and CDR2 (germline): KGHDR, SFDVKD. For the CDR3, the DNA is TGTGCCACCAGTGACCGACAGGCAGGCCGGGGCTACACCTTC. It codes for CATSDRQAGRGYTF.

This chain uses TRBV28 with TRBJ1-2; D perhaps matches TRBD1 (6 bases). CDR3 length: 14 amino acids. Germline V CDR1 and CDR2: MDHEN, SYDVKM. V was shortened by 1 base and J by 2 bases, with 8 bases between the two germline ends. The CDR3 DNA sequence: TGTGCCAGCAGTTTATTCGGACAGAACTATGGCTACACCTTC. Protein sequence: CASSLFGQNYGYTF.

The chain couples TRBV9 to TRBJ1-1; D not certain. Germline CDR1 and CDR2: SGDLS and YYNGEE. This CDR3 comprises 13 residues. The V end lost 3 bases, the J end lost 0 bases, and 6 bases lay between the germline ends. For the CDR3, the DNA is TGTGCCAGCAGCGCCGCGATGAACACTGAAGCTTTCTTT. This gives the protein CASSAAMNTEAFF.

The chain combines TRBV28 with TRBJ1-1; D might be TRBD1 (5 bases). Trimming pared 3 bases from V and 6 bases from J, leaving 8 bases between. The germline V gene encodes CDR1 MDHEN and CDR2 SYDVKM. This CDR3 contains 12 residues. In DNA form, the CDR3 reads TGTGCCAGCAGTTTGGTCAGGGCTGAAGCTTTCTTT. Its protein product is CASSLVRAEAFF.

A single count supports this clone. V usage is TRBV7-8 and J usage is TRBJ1-5; 8 positions agree with TRBD1. CDR3 length: 15 amino acids. Germline-derived CDR1 and CDR2 are SGHVS and FQNEAQ. The V segment lost 6 bases and the J segment 5 bases; nucleotides outside the gene matches: 9. This CDR3 is CASRVGTGGDQPQHF. As DNA, the CDR3 is TGTGCCAGCAGAGTCGGGACAGGCGGAGATCAGCCCCAGCATTTT. The complete variable domain, with remaining parts taken from reference TRBV7-8 and TRBJ1-5, reads GAGVSQSPRYKVAKRGQDVALRCDPISGHVSLFWYQQALGQGPEFLTYFQNEAQLDKSGLPSDRFFAERPEGSVSTLKIQRTQQEDSAVYLCASRVGTGGDQPQHFGDGTRLSIL.

The rearrangement links TRBV2 to TRBJ1-2; perhaps TRBD1 as D (5 bases). Trimming stripped 8 bases from V and 0 bases from J, with 13 bases between. Germline loops: CDR1 SNHLY, CDR2 FYNNEI. This CDR3 region has 14 residues. This chain's CDR3 is CASYRDLANYGYTF. The CDR3 DNA reads TGTGCCAGCTACCGGGACTTAGCTAACTATGGCTACACCTTC.

The rearrangement links TRBV9 to TRBJ2-1, with TRBD2 matching 11 bases. Germline V lookup: CDR1 SGDLS, CDR2 YYNGEE. With 2 bases clipped from V and 10 bases from J, the junction kept 5 bases outside the gene matches. The length of the CDR3 is 14 residues. CDR3 protein: CASSVSGGAREQFF. The CDR3 DNA is TGTGCCAGCAGCGTTAGCGGGGGGGCCCGGGAGCAGTTCTTC.

V and J are TRBV11-2 and TRBJ2-3; D gene ambiguous. V was cut by 3 bases and J by 2 bases, with 12 bases left in between. From germline, CDR1 is SGHAT and CDR2 FQNNGV. This CDR3 region has 15 residues. In DNA form, the CDR3 reads TGTGCCAGCAGCTTGCCGACACCCTTCACAGATACGCAGTATTTT. Amino acid sequence: CASSLPTPFTDTQYF.

The gene calls are TRBV15 and TRBJ1-1; tentatively, D is TRBD1 (6 bases). CDR3 length: 14 residues. V lost 0 bases to trimming and J lost 7 bases, with 12 bases between them. Germline lookup yields CDR1 LNHNV and CDR2 YYDKDF (reference sequence). The chain's CDR3 is CATSRDIGGYEAFF. The CDR3 bases are TGTGCCACCAGCAGAGATATCGGGGGCTATGAAGCTTTCTTT.

The rearrangement joins TRBV21-1 to TRBJ2-1; the listed D gene, TRBD1, was not tested against the DNA. TRBV21-1 is listed as a pseudogene. CDR3 length: 17 amino acids. The CDR3 DNA sequence: TGTGCCAGCGTCATCAAATCAACCGGGACAGGGGGCAATGAGCAGTTCTTC. It codes for CASVIKSTGTGGNEQFF.

The CDR3 is CASGSDSNQPQHF. The CDR3 DNA reads TGTGCCAGCGGTTCGGACAGCAATCAGCCCCAGCATTTT. The chain links TRBV2 to TRBJ1-5; D ambiguous. Looked up from germline, CDR1 is SNHLY and CDR2 is FYNNEI. The CDR3 is 13 residues long. V was pared by 8 bases and J by 1 base, with 9 bases between.

The CDR3 DNA is TGTGCCAGCAGCTTACTTAGGGCAGGGCCCTACAATGAGCAGTTCTTC. Translating it yields CASSLLRAGPYNEQFF. The chain links TRBV7-8 to TRBJ2-1; a possible D gene is TRBD1 (5 bases). Germline lookup yields CDR1 SGHVS and CDR2 FQNEAQ. V dropped 2 bases and J dropped 2 bases, with 13 bases sitting between them. This CDR3 region has 16 residues.

The chain employs TRBV27 and TRBJ2-3; 12 nucleotides agree with TRBD2. The V gene's germline CDR1 is MNHEY and CDR2 SMNVEV (reference sequence). Trimming cost V 4 bases and J 2 bases; bases outside gene matches: 7. The CDR3 has 17 amino acids. The CDR3 loop reads CASSSWTSGTTTDTQYF. Written as DNA, the CDR3 is TGTGCCAGCAGTTCCTGGACTAGCGGGACCACCACAGATACGCAGTATTTT.

CDR3 bases: TGTGCCAGCACTCCTCGTAGGGGCAGGGCAAATGAGCAGTTCTTC. It codes for CASTPRRGRANEQFF. The genes are TRBV7-9 and TRBJ2-1, with a possible D match to TRBD1 (5 bases). The CDR3 consists of 15 residues. Germline V gene lookup returns CDR1 SEHNR and CDR2 FQNEAQ (reference sequence). Trimming took off 7 bases at V and 7 bases at J, with 20 bases between the two ends.

The gene calls are TRBV27 and TRBJ1-2; TRBD1 is a possible D gene (6 bases). The length of the CDR3 is 19 residues. Between the trimmed V and J ends, which lost 2 bases and 1 base, there was a span of 23 bases. Looked up from germline, CDR1 is MNHEY and CDR2 is SMNVEV (reference sequence). CDR3 in amino acids: CASSLVSQGNFDGNYGYTF. The CDR3 bases are TGTGCCAGCAGTTTAGTTTCCCAGGGGAATTTTGACGGTAACTATGGCTACACCTTC.

The V gene is TRBV6-2 or TRBV6-3, the J gene TRBJ2-7; TRBD2 is a possible D gene (6 bases). The CDR3 extends over 15 amino acids. Germline V CDR1 and CDR2: MNHEY, SVGEGT. The V gene lost 6 bases and the J gene lost 3 bases, with 18 bases spanning the gap. The CDR3 reads CASSSPGTGNYEQYF. The CDR3, as DNA: TGTGCCAGCAGCTCCCCCGGGACTGGAAACTACGAGCAGTACTTC.

This chain links TRBV7-6 with TRBJ2-1, with D unresolved. There are 16 residues in the CDR3. V lost 1 base, J lost 5 bases, and 15 bases lay in between. Germline-derived CDR1 and CDR2 are SGHVS and FNYEAQ. The CDR3 spells CASSLGPISLNNEQFF. The CDR3 nucleotides read TGTGCCAGCAGCTTAGGACCAATCAGTTTGAACAATGAGCAGTTCTTC.

The rearrangement joins TRBV14 to TRBJ2-2; the D is unclear. Deletions cut 1 base from V and 2 bases from J, with 2 bases between. CDR3 size: 13 residues. The germline CDR1 and CDR2 sequences are SGHDN and FVKESK. CDR3 sequence: CASSQVNTGELFF. In DNA, the CDR3 is TGTGCCAGCAGCCAAGTTAACACCGGGGAGCTGTTTTTT. Full variable domain (outside the CDR3, taken from reference TRBV14 and TRBJ2-2): EAGVTQFPSHSVIEKGQTVTLRCDPISGHDNLYWYRRVMGKEIKFLLHFVKESKQDESGMPNNRFLAERTGGTYSTLKVQPAELEDSGVYFCASSQVNTGELFFGEGSRLTVL.

The chain recombines TRBV9 with TRBJ1-4; a possible D gene is TRBD1 (6 bases). Germline CDR1 is SGDLS and CDR2 is YYNGEE. The CDR3 loop spans 15 amino acids. V was shortened by 2 bases and J by 6 bases, with 14 bases between the two germline ends. CDR3 sequence reads: CASSVREGGYEKLFF. The CDR3, as DNA: TGTGCCAGCAGCGTTCGGGAGGGGGGTTATGAAAAACTGTTTTTT.

This sequence joins TRBV4-2 and TRBJ2-6; no definite D call. CDR3 length: 17 amino acids. In germline, CDR1 is LGHNA, CDR2 YNFKEQ. V lost 0 bases and J 0 bases, leaving 9 bases between the germline ends. DNA for the CDR3: TGTGCCAGCAGCCAAGATTTATCCGCCTCTGGGGCCAACGTCCTGACTTTC. Its protein product is CASSQDLSASGANVLTF.

This chain links TRBV11-2 with TRBJ2-3, with 8 bases that match TRBD2. This CDR3 is 17 amino acids long. Germline loops: CDR1 SGHAT, CDR2 FQNNGV. V lost 1 base and J lost 2; bases outside the gene matches: 8. This CDR3 reads CASSLGSTSGSTDTQYF. CDR3 coding DNA: TGTGCCAGCAGCTTAGGATCTACTAGCGGATCCACAGATACGCAGTATTTT.

This chain links TRBV19 with TRBJ1-2, with D unresolved. The CDR3 consists of 12 residues. The germline V gene encodes CDR1 LNHDA and CDR2 SQIVND (reference sequence). Deletions cut 3 bases from V and 7 bases from J, with 9 bases between. The CDR3 sequence: CASSILLGGYTF. The CDR3, as DNA: TGTGCCAGTAGTATTCTGCTAGGTGGCTACACCTTC.

The V and J genes are TRBV6-6 and TRBJ1-5; maybe TRBD1 (6 bases). V lost 5 bases, J lost 0 bases, and 26 bases lay in between. The CDR3 is made up of 20 amino acids. Germline V gene data show CDR1 as MNHNY and CDR2 as SVGAGI (reference sequence). CDR3 amino acids: CASSPILRGARTYSNQPQHF. CDR3 coding DNA: TGTGCCAGCAGTCCAATATTAAGGGGGGCTCGGACCTATAGCAATCAGCCCCAGCATTTT.

The rearrangement joins TRBV9 to TRBJ1-4; D may be TRBD1 (5 bases). The V end lost 0 bases, the J end lost 2 bases, and 11 bases lay between the germline ends. The CDR3 length is 16 residues. Per the germline V gene, CDR1 is SGDLS and CDR2 is YYNGEE. This CDR3 is CASSVDQGRTNEKLFF. CDR3 in DNA: TGTGCCAGCAGCGTAGATCAGGGCAGGACTAATGAAAAACTGTTTTTT.

The chain carries TRBV29-1 and TRBJ2-7; weak D call: TRBD2 (5 bases). This CDR3 contains 12 residues. The V gene lost 4 bases and the J gene lost 2 bases, with 9 bases spanning the gap. Germline-derived CDR1 and CDR2 are SQVTM and ANQGSEA. CDR3 sequence reads: CSVVTGTYEQYF. CDR3 sequence (DNA): TGCAGCGTTGTAACGGGGACCTACGAGCAGTACTTC.

The chain joins TRBV25-1 to TRBJ2-5; perhaps TRBD1 as D (6 bases). The ends were cut back, 3 bases at V and 1 base at J, with 18 bases in the middle. This CDR3 is 17 amino acids long. Germline CDR1 is MGHDK and CDR2 is SYGVNS. CDR3 sequence reads: CASSDSGTLLFQETQYF. In nucleotides, the CDR3 is TGTGCCAGCAGTGATTCGGGGACACTACTGTTCCAAGAGACCCAGTACTTC. Full variable domain (remainder filled in from reference TRBV25-1 and TRBJ2-5): EADIYQTPRYLVIGTGKKITLECSQTMGHDKMYWYQQDPGMELHLIHYSYGVNSTEKGDLSSESTVSRIRTEHFPLTLESARPSHTSQYLCASSDSGTLLFQETQYFGPGTRLLVL.

This chain connects TRBV18 to TRBJ2-5, with a weak D call TRBD1 (6 bases). The CDR3 covers 15 residues. Germline lookup yields CDR1 KGHSH and CDR2 LQKENI. V lost 0 bases and J 4 bases, leaving 12 bases between the germline ends. The CDR3 DNA reads TGTGCCAGCTCACCACCGAATTTCAGGGGAGAGACCCAGTACTTC. This translates into CASSPPNFRGETQYF.

The rearrangement joins TRBV7-6 to TRBJ2-1; D perhaps matches TRBD2 (6 bases). CDR1 is SGHVS, CDR2 FNYEAQ, per germline. This CDR3 region has 16 residues. V lost 3 bases, J lost 6 bases, and 18 bases lay in between. In nucleotides, the CDR3 is TGTGCCAGCAGCTTGGAGGCTGGAGCGGGTCGCAATGAGCAGTTCTTC. It specifies CASSLEAGAGRNEQFF.

J is TRBJ1-2 and V is TRBV6-5; a possible D gene is TRBD1 (6 bases). CDR1 and CDR2 from the germline V gene are MNHEY and SVGAGI. Deletions cut 0 bases from V and 7 bases from J, with 12 bases between. This CDR3 is 14 amino acids long. CDR3: CASSYSGGASGYTF. CDR3 bases: TGTGCCAGCAGTTACTCAGGGGGGGCGTCTGGCTACACCTTC.

The V call is TRBV27, the J call TRBJ1-2, with TRBD1 matching 7 bases. Germline V gene data show CDR1 as MNHEY and CDR2 as SMNVEV (reference sequence). The CDR3 sequence is 16 residues long. Trimming at V came to 4 bases and at J to 1 base, leaving 9 bases not matched to a gene. The CDR3 sequence: CASSSGHRGYNYGYTF. CDR3 bases: TGTGCCAGCAGTTCAGGACACAGGGGATATAACTATGGCTACACCTTC.